What follows are 27 T cell receptor beta chains derived from one specimen sequenced in a study of T cell repertoires in cytomegalovirus infection. MiXCR, applied by TCRdb to the reads, yields one record per CDR3 protein. The data show approximately 120,000 distinct CDR3 sequences, 30% to 40% seen once. The antigens these receptors bind are not known. The sequencing here drew on CD8+ T cells from cultured PBMCs, taken from culture after CMV antigen stimulation. These receptor sequences come from a human donor in good health (CMV status not recorded). Some clones in this sample may be carry-over from other donors' samples.

The chain employs TRBV5-1 and TRBJ2-1, with 7 bases identical to TRBD2. V lost 0 bases to trimming and J lost 3 bases; unmatched junction nucleotides: 3. From germline, CDR1 is SGHRS and CDR2 YFSETQ. This CDR3 has 15 amino acids. The CDR3 spells CASSLVGGGYNEQFF. For the CDR3, the DNA is TGCGCCAGCAGCTTGGTCGGCGGGGGCTACAATGAGCAGTTCTTC.

In this sample, this clonotype turned up many times. This chain uses TRBV7-2 with TRBJ1-6; 9 bases are shared with TRBD1. V trimming: 3 bases; J trimming: 5 bases; junction bases outside the gene matches: 17. Germline V gene lookup returns CDR1 SGHTA and CDR2 FQGNSA. The CDR3 has 20 residues. The CDR3 sequence: CASSFFGGTGTRGDNSPLHF. The CDR3 coding sequence is TGTGCCAGCAGCTTTTTCGGGGGGACAGGGACCCGGGGGGATAATTCACCCCTCCACTTT.

This chain joins TRBV7-2 and TRBJ1-5; a possible D gene is TRBD1 (5 bases). CDR1 SGHTA and CDR2 FQGNSA come from the germline V gene. Trimming cost V 3 bases and J 0 bases, with 9 bases left between them. The CDR3 contains 15 residues. Written as DNA, the CDR3 is TGTGCCAGCAGCTTGACAGTGAATAGCAATCAGCCCCAGCATTTT. Translated: CASSLTVNSNQPQHF.

The rearrangement links TRBV7-6 to TRBJ1-3; tentatively, D is TRBD1 (5 bases). The V and J ends lost 6 bases and 4 bases respectively, with 10 bases between them. This CDR3 spans 13 amino acids. Germline values: CDR1 SGHVS, CDR2 FNYEAQ. The CDR3 DNA sequence: TGTGCCAGCAGAGACAGTTCCGGAAACACCATATATTTT. This gives the protein CASRDSSGNTIYF.

The V and J genes are TRBV5-1 and TRBJ2-1, with D unclear. The CDR3 length is 16 residues. Trimming cost V 4 bases and J 5 bases, with 19 bases left between them. Looked up from germline, CDR1 is SGHRS and CDR2 is YFSETQ. The CDR3 loop reads CASSRDDIIFNNEQFF. CDR3 bases: TGCGCCAGCAGCCGCGATGATATCATTTTCAACAATGAGCAGTTCTTC.

J is TRBJ1-1 and V is TRBV7-6; TRBD1 matches 7 bases. Trimming at V came to 7 bases and at J to 2 bases, leaving 10 bases not matched to a gene. There are 15 residues in the CDR3. The germline CDR1 and CDR2 sequences are SGHVS and FNYEAQ. CDR3 sequence: CASKRPGTANTEAFF. CDR3 nucleotide sequence: TGTGCCAGCAAACGCCCGGGGACAGCTAACACTGAAGCTTTCTTT.

The chain couples TRBV6-5 to TRBJ2-3; D call uncertain. This CDR3 region has 15 residues. CDR1 is MNHEY and CDR2 is SVGAGI in the germline V gene. Trimming removed 2 bases at V and 6 bases at J, with 15 bases between. The CDR3 here is CASSYLGRAGDTQYF. CDR3 sequence (DNA): TGTGCCAGCAGTTACCTAGGACGGGCCGGGGATACGCAGTATTTT.

J is TRBJ1-2 and V is TRBV4-1; D possibly corresponds to TRBD1 (5 bases). V lost 4 bases, J lost 8 bases, and 14 bases lay in between. The CDR3 length is 13 residues. The germline gives CDR1 MGHRA, CDR2 YSYEKL. The CDR3 nucleotides are TGCGCCAGCAGCCGAACTCAGGGCCTAGGCTACACCTTC. Amino acid sequence: CASSRTQGLGYTF.

This clonotype came up a few times. The chain is built from TRBV7-9 and TRBJ2-3; D is ambiguous. Germline-derived CDR1 and CDR2 are SEHNR and FQNEAQ (reference sequence). The CDR3 has 15 amino acids. The V end was cut by 5 bases, the J end by 3 bases, with 15 bases between. Written as DNA, the CDR3 is TGTGCCAGCAGCACCCGCCAAGATTCGACAGATACGCAGTATTTT. It yields the protein CASSTRQDSTDTQYF.

CDR3 coding DNA: TGCAGCGTTGTTCCAGACAGGGCTGGCGAGCAGTACTTC. This codes for CSVVPDRAGEQYF. V gene TRBV29-1 combines with J gene TRBJ2-7, with 7 nucleotides matching TRBD1. Per the germline V gene, CDR1 is SQVTM and CDR2 is ANQGSEA. V was clipped by 4 bases and J by 6 bases; unmatched bases: 9. The CDR3 runs 13 residues.

The chain links TRBV25-1 to TRBJ1-4; 7 nucleotides line up with TRBD1. In germline, CDR1 is MGHDK, CDR2 SYGVNS. CDR3 length: 14 amino acids. With 2 bases clipped from V and 7 bases from J, the junction kept 4 bases outside the gene matches. CDR3 DNA: TGTGCCAGCAGTGAACGCCGGGACAGTGAAAAACTGTTTTTT. Its protein product is CASSERRDSEKLFF.

This chain connects TRBV6-1 to TRBJ2-7; D call uncertain. CDR1 is MNHNS and CDR2 is SASEGT in the germline V gene. CDR3 size: 14 residues. V was cut by 4 bases and J by 3 bases, with 13 bases left in between. This CDR3 is CASSVVSLVYEQYF. The DNA of the CDR3 is TGTGCCAGCAGTGTGGTCTCGCTAGTCTACGAGCAGTACTTC.

V and J are TRBV20-1 and TRBJ1-6; 10 bases fit TRBD1. The CDR3 sequence is 17 residues long. The germline V gene has CDR1 DFQATT and CDR2 SNEGSKA (reference sequence). V dropped 4 bases and J dropped 3; count of bases not matched to a gene: 9. CDR3 DNA: TGCAGTGCTAAAGACAGGGGGCCACCAAGCTATAATTCACCCCTCCACTTT. Amino acids: CSAKDRGPPSYNSPLHF.

V and J are TRBV6-5 and TRBJ2-1; 10 nucleotides align to TRBD2. CDR3 size: 21 residues. The ends lost 5 bases at V and 8 bases at J; junction bases unmatched: 27. Germline V gene lookup returns CDR1 MNHEY and CDR2 SVGAGI. CDR3 loop: CASSHALKDPRVSGGVYEQFF. CDR3 DNA sequence: TGTGCCAGCAGTCACGCCCTAAAAGACCCCAGAGTGAGCGGGGGGGTGTATGAGCAGTTCTTC.

The sample holds many counts of this clonotype. This chain uses TRBV7-2 with TRBJ2-5, with D perhaps given as TRBD1 or TRBD2 (6 bases each). The CDR3 length is 16 residues. V was shortened by 5 bases and J by 3 bases, with 19 bases between the two germline ends. Germline CDR1 is SGHTA and CDR2 is FQGNSA. The CDR3 reads CASSRIGGTTEETQYF. CDR3 nucleotide sequence: TGTGCCAGCAGCCGAATAGGGGGGACGACCGAAGAGACCCAGTACTTC.

This clonotype was detected many times. The chain is built from TRBV7-8 and TRBJ2-5; no definite D call. With 5 bases removed from V and 5 bases from J, the gap between germline ends came to 18 bases. There are 15 residues in the CDR3. Per the germline V gene, CDR1 is SGHVS and CDR2 is FQNEAQ. DNA of the CDR3: TGTGCCAGCAGCATGAGGAACCCCGGAACCGAGACCCAGTACTTC. Translating it yields CASSMRNPGTETQYF.

The rearrangement joins TRBV12-3 or TRBV12-4 to TRBJ2-1; D is possibly TRBD1 (6 bases). The CDR3 covers 15 residues. Trimming shortened V by 3 bases and J by 2 bases, and 11 bases separated the two germline ends. The CDR3 region has the DNA TGTGCCAGCAGTTTCGGCAGGGGCCCCTACAATGAGCAGTTCTTC. Protein sequence: CASSFGRGPYNEQFF.

This clonotype has ten or more counts. The CDR3 loop is CASSSGLGQGLSGNTIYF. The CDR3 nucleotides read TGTGCCAGCAGCTCCGGTTTGGGACAGGGGCTATCTGGAAACACCATATATTTT. The chain employs TRBV7-2 and TRBJ1-3, with 10 nucleotides matching TRBD1. The CDR3 consists of 18 residues. From germline, CDR1 is SGHTA and CDR2 FQGNSA. V shed 4 bases, J shed 1 base, and the junction held 10 bases outside the gene matches.

This clonotype was found a few times. This rearrangement joins TRBV6-5 to TRBJ2-7; 13 bases are shared with TRBD2. The CDR3 spans 18 residues. The trim removed 4 bases at V and 2 bases at J, leaving 11 bases unmatched. Germline V lookup: CDR1 MNHEY, CDR2 SVGAGI. The CDR3 sequence: CASSSWTSGGSGTYEQYF. The DNA of the CDR3 is TGTGCCAGCAGTTCCTGGACTAGCGGGGGTTCCGGTACCTACGAGCAGTACTTC.

This clonotype occurred many times. This chain uses TRBV4-2 with TRBJ2-7; D gene uncertain. The CDR3 is made up of 15 amino acids. In germline, CDR1 is LGHNA, CDR2 YNFKEQ. V lost 0 bases, J lost 0 bases, and 9 bases lay in between. As DNA, the CDR3 is TGTGCCAGCAGCCAAGATAGGGCCTCCTCCTACGAGCAGTACTTC. Translated, it gives CASSQDRASSYEQYF.

The sample holds many counts of this clonotype. V gene TRBV7-2 combines with J gene TRBJ2-5; 12 bases are a match to TRBD2. The CDR3 is 15 amino acids. V lost 5 bases to trimming and J lost 3 bases; unmatched junction nucleotides: 4. CDR1 SGHTA and CDR2 FQGNSA come from the germline V gene. The CDR3 DNA reads as TGTGCCAGCAGCCCACTAGCGGGGGGAGAAGAGACCCAGTACTTC. Translation: CASSPLAGGEETQYF.

This clonotype has ten or more counts. The V and J genes are TRBV7-9 and TRBJ1-3, with D uncertain. Between the trimmed V and J ends, which lost 6 bases and 3 bases, there was a span of 15 bases. Per germline, CDR1 SEHNR and CDR2 FQNEAQ (reference sequence). The CDR3 is 15 residues long. CDR3 bases: TGTGCCAGCAGTCACCCCTCCGACAATGGAAACACCATATATTTT. Translating gives CASSHPSDNGNTIYF. The variable domain in full, with the rest retrieved from reference TRBV7-9 and TRBJ1-3, is DTGVSQNPRHKITKRGQNVTFRCDPISEHNRLYWYRQTLGQGPEFLTYFQNEAQLEKSRLLSDRFSAERPKGSFSTLEIQRTEQGDSAMYLCASSHPSDNGNTIYFGEGSWLTVV.

In its sample, this clonotype was seen a few times. The rearrangement links TRBV6-5 to TRBJ1-1; 7 bases agree with TRBD1. The CDR3 sequence is 16 residues long. After removal of 6 bases from V and 1 base from J, the junction contained 11 bases not matched to a gene. Germline assignment: CDR1 MNHEY and CDR2 SVGAGI. The CDR3 nucleotides are TGTGCCAGCAGCCCAGACAGGGCGTCAGGGAACACTGAAGCTTTCTTT. It translates to CASSPDRASGNTEAFF.

The V call is TRBV12-3 or TRBV12-4, the J call TRBJ1-1, with D possibly TRBD1 on 5 matching bases. The CDR3 contains 13 residues. The V end lost 5 bases, the J end lost 5 bases, and 12 bases lay between the germline ends. As DNA, the CDR3 is TGTGCCAGCAGTCCTCAGGGTGTAACTGAAGCTTTCTTT. Protein sequence: CASSPQGVTEAFF.

This clonotype was observed at least ten times. V gene TRBV6-1 combines with J gene TRBJ1-2, with D uncertain. The germline gives CDR1 MNHNS, CDR2 SASEGT. The CDR3 has 12 residues. Trimming shortened V by 7 bases and J by 5 bases, and 11 bases separated the two germline ends. The CDR3 protein is CASTLGEYGYTF. CDR3 nucleotides: TGTGCCAGCACCCTGGGAGAATATGGCTACACCTTC.

This clonotype was seen at least ten times. The V call is TRBV6-5, the J call TRBJ1-1; D perhaps matches TRBD1 (5 bases). CDR1 is MNHEY and CDR2 is SVGAGI in the germline V gene. With 2 bases removed from V and 6 bases from J, the gap between germline ends came to 19 bases. CDR3 size: 16 residues. The CDR3 nucleotides are TGTGCCAGCAGTTACGGGGCAGGCGAAGCGTGGGCTGAAGCTTTCTTT. It specifies CASSYGAGEAWAEAFF.

This clonotype turned up a few times. The J gene is TRBJ1-2, the V gene TRBV4-1; D is unresolved. Germline CDR1 reads MGHRA; CDR2 reads YSYEKL. Trimming stripped 0 bases from V and 4 bases from J, with 12 bases between. This CDR3 spans 15 amino acids. CDR3 sequence (DNA): TGCGCCAGCAGCCAAGACTCGAGGGAAGGCTATGGCTACACCTTC. The encoded protein is CASSQDSREGYGYTF.